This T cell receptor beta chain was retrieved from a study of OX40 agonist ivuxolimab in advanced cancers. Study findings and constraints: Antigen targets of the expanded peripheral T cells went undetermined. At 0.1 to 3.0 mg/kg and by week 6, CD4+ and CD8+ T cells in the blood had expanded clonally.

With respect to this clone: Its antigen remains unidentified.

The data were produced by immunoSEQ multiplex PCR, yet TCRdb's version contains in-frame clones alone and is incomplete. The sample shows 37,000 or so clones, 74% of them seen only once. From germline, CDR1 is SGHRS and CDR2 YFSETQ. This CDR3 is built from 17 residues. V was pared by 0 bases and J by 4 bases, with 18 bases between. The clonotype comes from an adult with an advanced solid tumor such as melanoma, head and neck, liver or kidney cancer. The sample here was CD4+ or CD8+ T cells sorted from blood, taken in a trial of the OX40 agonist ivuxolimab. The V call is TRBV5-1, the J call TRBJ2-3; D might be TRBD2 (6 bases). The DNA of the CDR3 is TGCGCCAGCAGCTTGGGGTCTAGCGTAGCCGTTTCAGATACGCAGTATTTT. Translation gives CASSLGSSVAVSDTQYF.